The clone carrying this T cell receptor (beta chain) was counted a single time. This entry comes from a study of blood T cell repertoires in COVID-19. Study-level information: Samples representing acute and convalescent COVID-19 were sourced from the United States, Italy and Spain. In each case, the material was cDNA or gDNA derived from T cells, B-cell-depleted T cells, or PBMCs.

With 1 base removed from V and 6 bases from J, the gap between germline ends came to 13 bases. The CDR3 consists of 15 residues. Germline values: CDR1 SEHNR, CDR2 FQNEAQ (reference sequence). As originally analysed: For nucleated cells, counts were estimated from reference gene primer amplification. Libraries were prepared by immunoSEQ multiplex PCR; TCRdb keeps only in-frame clonotypes and omits some of them. The V and J calls and clone size are taken from that table; D and trimming were inferred from the DNA. The table records a few hundred thousand clones, 82% of them present only once. This TCR derives from a woman aged 18-29 years with acute or convalescent COVID-19. The sample consisted of peripheral blood. This rearrangement joins TRBV7-9 to TRBJ2-4; a weak D match, TRBD1 (7 bases). DNA for the CDR3: TGTGCCAGCAGCTTAGATGGGGGGACAGCAAACATTCAGTACTTC. Translating it yields CASSLDGGTANIQYF.